The clone carrying this TCR beta chain was seen many times. Its specificity is not known. This entry comes from a study of T cells in Graves' hyperthyroidism and ophthalmopathy. Study results and caveats: Most expanded thyroid clonotypes above 0.001 recurred in blood.

V lost 3 bases and J lost 5, with 11 bases in between. Germline assignment: CDR1 SGHKS and CDR2 YYEKEE (reference sequence). The CDR3 has 13 amino acids. Diagnostic assessment was based on clinical symptoms, serum thyroxine and TRAb, thyroid ultrasound and orbital computed tomography. The TCR beta CDR3 regions underwent amplification using RNA transcripts as the source. TCR CDR3 regions were first amplified by RT-PCR with HTBI primers. TCRdb passed the multiplex PCR reads through MiXCR, listing each CDR3 protein once. The repertoire holds 95,000 to 110,000 distinct CDR3 sequences, with 47% as singletons.

This TCR derives from a middle-aged man with Graves' hyperthyroidism. Material: blood. The chain uses TRBV5-5 and TRBJ1-2; D remains ambiguous. The CDR3 is CASSWQSEYGYTF. CDR3 DNA: TGTGCCAGCAGCTGGCAGAGTGAGTATGGCTACACCTTC.